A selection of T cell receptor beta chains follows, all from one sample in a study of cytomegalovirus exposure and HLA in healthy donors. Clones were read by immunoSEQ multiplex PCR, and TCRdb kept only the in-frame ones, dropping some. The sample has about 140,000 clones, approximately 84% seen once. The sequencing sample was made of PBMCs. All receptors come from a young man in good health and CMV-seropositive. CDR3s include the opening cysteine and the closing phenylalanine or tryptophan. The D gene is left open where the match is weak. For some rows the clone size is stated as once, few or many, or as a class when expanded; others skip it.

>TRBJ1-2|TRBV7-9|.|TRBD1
CASSSTGGAGYTF
TGTGCCAGCAGCTCCACAGGGGGTGCAGGCTACACCTTC
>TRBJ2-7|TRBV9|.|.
CASSVAGTTHEQYF
TGTGCCAGCAGCGTTGCCGGGACAACCCACGAGCAGTACTTC
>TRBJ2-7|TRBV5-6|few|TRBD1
CASSLFRGQFDYEQYF
TGTGCCAGCAGCTTGTTCAGGGGGCAATTCGACTACGAGCAGTACTTC
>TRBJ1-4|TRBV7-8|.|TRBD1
CASSRRDRAPLGEKLFF
TGTGCCAGCAGCCGGCGGGACAGGGCCCCCCTTGGGGAAAAACTGTTTTTT
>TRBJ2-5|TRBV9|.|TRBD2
CASSPTYPGGEGETQYF
TGTGCCAGCAGCCCCACCTACCCAGGAGGGGAGGGAGAGACCCAGTACTTC
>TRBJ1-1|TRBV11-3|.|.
CASSSPGGHADTEAFF
TGTGCCAGCAGCTCCCCCGGGGGGCATGCGGACACTGAAGCTTTCTTT
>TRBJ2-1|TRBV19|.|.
CASVSTAASNEQFF
TGTGCCAGTGTGTCAACAGCGGCTAGCAATGAGCAGTTCTTC
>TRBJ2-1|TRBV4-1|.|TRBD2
CASSPRLAGEYNEQFF
TGCGCCAGCAGCCCACGACTAGCGGGGGAGTACAATGAGCAGTTCTTC
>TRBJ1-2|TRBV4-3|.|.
CASSRQADRANYGYTF
TGCGCCAGCAGCCGACAAGCGGACAGAGCTAACTATGGCTACACCTTC
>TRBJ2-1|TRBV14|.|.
CASSQAGPHNEQFF
TGTGCCAGCAGCCAAGCAGGGCCCCACAATGAGCAGTTCTTC
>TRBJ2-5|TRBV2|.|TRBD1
CASSPLGTGGETQYF
TGTGCCAGCAGTCCACTAGGGACAGGGGGAGAGACCCAGTACTTC
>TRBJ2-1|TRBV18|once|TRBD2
CASSPGLAGAVEQFF
TGTGCCAGCTCACCCGGGCTAGCGGGAGCGGTGGAGCAGTTCTTC
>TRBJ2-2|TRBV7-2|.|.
CASLETGELFF
TGTGCCAGCCTGGAGACCGGGGAGCTGTTTTTT
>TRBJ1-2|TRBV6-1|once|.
CASSEAKGGGYTF
TGTGCCAGCAGTGAAGCGAAGGGAGGTGGCTACACCTTC
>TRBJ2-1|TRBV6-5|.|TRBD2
CASSYGLAGGYEQFF
TGTGCCAGCAGTTACGGACTAGCGGGAGGGTATGAGCAGTTCTTC
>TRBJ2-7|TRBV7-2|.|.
CASSLVVSTASYEQYF
TGTGCCAGCAGCTTAGTTGTGTCGACAGCTTCCTACGAGCAGTACTTC
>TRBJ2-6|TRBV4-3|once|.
CASSQDWLKSGLLISGANVLTF
TGCGCCAGCAGCCAAGACTGGCTAAAATCGGGACTGCTCATTTCTGGGGCCAACGTCCTGACTTTC